The 27 T cell receptor beta chains presented below share a single source sample, sequenced in a study of CD8+ T cells in alopecia areata. cDNA serving as the sequencing template came from extracted, reverse transcribed RNA. TCRdb's copy holds only in-frame clones and misses some; the assay was immunoSEQ multiplex PCR. Of about 140,000 clones in the sample, approximately 60% were seen once. Sequences were obtained from CD4+ T cells sorted from blood. Receptors were obtained from a human donor in good health.

The chain carries TRBV18 and TRBJ1-5, with D possibly matching TRBD1 (5 bases). The CDR3 consists of 16 residues. CDR1 is KGHSH, CDR2 LQKENI, per germline. Trimming took 4 bases from V and 2 from J, leaving 15 bases between them. The CDR3 protein is CASSQKGVAGNQPQHF. The CDR3 DNA reads as TGTGCCAGCTCACAAAAAGGGGTGGCGGGCAATCAGCCCCAGCATTTT.

The CDR3 loop is CATGQGNTDTQYF. The CDR3 DNA reads TGTGCCACCGGACAGGGGAACACAGATACGCAGTATTTT. The chain joins TRBV25-1 to TRBJ2-3, with 9 nucleotides matching TRBD1. The ends lost 10 bases at V and 2 bases at J; junction bases unmatched: 4. The CDR3 spans 13 residues. CDR1 is MGHDK, CDR2 SYGVNS, per germline. The full variable domain, rest sourced from reference TRBV25-1 and TRBJ2-3, is EADIYQTPRYLVIGTGKKITLECSQTMGHDKMYWYQQDPGMELHLIHYSYGVNSTEKGDLSSESTVSRIRTEHFPLTLESARPSHTSQYLCATGQGNTDTQYFGPGTRLTVL.

The V call is TRBV9, the J call TRBJ2-5, with D unclear. Per germline, CDR1 SGDLS and CDR2 YYNGEE. With 7 bases removed from V and 2 bases from J, the gap between germline ends came to 3 bases. This CDR3 spans 10 amino acids. The CDR3: CASFQETQYF. The CDR3 DNA reads as TGTGCCAGCTTTCAAGAGACCCAGTACTTC.

This clone was detected only once. J is TRBJ2-3 and V is TRBV4-2, with no clear D. The germline CDR1 and CDR2 sequences are LGHNA and YNFKEQ. The CDR3 spans 13 residues. V lost 1 base and J lost 8, with 10 bases in between. In DNA, the CDR3 is TGTGCCAGCAGCCAAGGAGTACAGATTACGCAGTATTTT. This sequence encodes CASSQGVQITQYF.

V and J are TRBV28 and TRBJ1-5; D is undetermined. The V end lost 6 bases, the J end lost 2 bases, and 8 bases lay between the germline ends. CDR3 length: 13 residues. Germline loops: CDR1 MDHEN, CDR2 SYDVKM. CDR3 nucleotide sequence: TGTGCCAGCAGCTTCAGGCGCAATCAGCCCCAGCATTTT. It translates to CASSFRRNQPQHF.

The gene calls are TRBV6-1 and TRBJ1-2; D is unclear. The CDR3 sequence is 13 residues long. Trimming cost V 7 bases and J 11 bases, with 20 bases left between them. CDR1 is MNHNS, CDR2 SASEGT, per germline. Here the CDR3 DNA reads TGTGCCAGCAACGTGGGCCCCGAAATAAGTTACACCTTC. It encodes CASNVGPEISYTF.

The chain couples TRBV25-1 to TRBJ1-1, with unresolved D. The V end was cut by 4 bases, the J end by 7 bases, with 7 bases between. The CDR3 runs 11 residues. CDR1 is MGHDK and CDR2 is SYGVNS in the germline V gene. CDR3 amino acids: CASSGNREAFF. For the CDR3, the DNA is TGTGCCAGCAGTGGAAACCGTGAAGCTTTCTTT.

This CDR3 is CASSTTGGANQPQHF. The DNA for the CDR3 is TGTGCCAGCAGTACGACAGGGGGCGCGAATCAGCCCCAGCATTTT. The V and J genes are TRBV6-5 and TRBJ1-5, with TRBD1 matching over 10 bases. Trimming removed 5 bases from V and 4 bases from J; junction bases left unmatched: 5. This CDR3 spans 15 amino acids. CDR1 and CDR2 from the germline V gene are MNHEY and SVGAGI.

The V and J genes are TRBV6-5 and TRBJ2-2; D possibly matches TRBD1 or TRBD2 (5 bases each). The length of the CDR3 is 15 residues. The V end was cut by 6 bases, the J end by 2 bases, with 13 bases between. CDR1 is MNHEY and CDR2 is SVGAGI in the germline V gene. CDR3 amino acids: CASSSTGTNTGELFF. The DNA for the CDR3 is TGTGCCAGCAGCTCTACCGGGACCAACACCGGGGAGCTGTTTTTT.

This clone was detected a few times. This rearrangement joins TRBV29-1 to TRBJ2-1; possibly TRBD2 for D (6 bases). With 7 bases removed from V and 5 bases from J, the gap between germline ends came to 15 bases. Germline lookup yields CDR1 SQVTM and CDR2 ANQGSEA. CDR3 size: 13 residues. The CDR3 DNA sequence: TGCAGCGGGGAACGGGACTTCAACAATGAGCAGTTCTTC. Protein product: CSGERDFNNEQFF.

J is TRBJ1-5 and V is TRBV30, with D perhaps matching TRBD1 (5 bases). Germline V gene data show CDR1 as GTSNPN and CDR2 as SVGIG (reference sequence). The CDR3 totals 13 residues. V lost 2 bases and J 3 bases, leaving 8 bases between the germline ends. The CDR3 spells CAWSHRFNQPQHF. CDR3 nucleotides: TGTGCCTGGAGTCACAGGTTCAATCAGCCCCAGCATTTT.

For the CDR3, the DNA is TGCGCCAGCAGCTTGGGGAAGGGACAGGTCTCCTACGAGCAGTACTTC. Its protein is CASSLGKGQVSYEQYF. This chain links TRBV5-1 with TRBJ2-7; 8 nucleotides align to TRBD1. The CDR3 has 16 amino acids. Germline assignment: CDR1 SGHRS and CDR2 YFSETQ. Trimming cost V 0 bases and J 0 bases; bases outside gene matches: 5.

V and J are TRBV29-1 and TRBJ2-4; TRBD1 might be the D (6 bases). Germline V gene data show CDR1 as SQVTM and CDR2 as ANQGSEA. V lost 0 bases and J lost 6, with 9 bases in between. This CDR3 has 13 amino acids. The CDR3 nucleotides read TGCAGCGTTGAAGACCCCAGGGGAAACATTCAGTACTTC. Amino acids: CSVEDPRGNIQYF.

There are a few counts of this clone. V is TRBV27 and J is TRBJ2-7; TRBD1 matches 10 bases. From germline, CDR1 is MNHEY and CDR2 SMNVEV (reference sequence). The CDR3 runs to 14 residues. After removal of 3 bases from V and 6 bases from J, the junction contained 5 bases not matched to a gene. The CDR3 region has the DNA TGTGCCAGCAGTTTCCAAGGGACAGGGGCCGAGCAGTACTTC. As protein: CASSFQGTGAEQYF.

The chain uses TRBV7-8 and TRBJ1-1; D might be TRBD1 (5 bases). From germline, CDR1 is SGHVS and CDR2 FQNEAQ. V dropped 1 base and J dropped 5 bases, with 11 bases sitting between them. The length of the CDR3 is 14 residues. The CDR3 nucleotides read TGTGCCAGCAGCTTAGGGCAGGGAAAGACTGAAGCTTTCTTT. Residues: CASSLGQGKTEAFF.

The sample holds a few counts of this clone. The genes are TRBV19 and TRBJ1-5, with 7 bases matching TRBD1. V lost 5 bases to trimming and J lost 5 bases; unmatched junction nucleotides: 3. Germline assignment: CDR1 LNHDA and CDR2 SQIVND (reference sequence). The length of the CDR3 is 13 residues. The CDR3 DNA reads TGTGCCAGTAGTGGGACAGTTGATCAGCCCCAGCATTTT. This encodes CASSGTVDQPQHF.

The V call is TRBV7-9, the J call TRBJ2-1; D is unclear. Germline V gives CDR1 SEHNR, CDR2 FQNEAQ (reference sequence). The CDR3 contains 17 residues. V was cut by 6 bases and J by 0 bases, with 18 bases left in between. CDR3 region: CASRSNEGKSSYNEQFF. The CDR3 DNA follows: TGTGCCAGCAGGAGTAACGAAGGCAAGAGCTCCTACAATGAGCAGTTCTTC.

This clone was detected a few times. This sequence joins TRBV5-4 and TRBJ2-1; 8 bases agree with TRBD2. The CDR3 length is 15 residues. V lost 0 bases, J lost 8 bases, and 7 bases stayed unmatched. CDR1 is SGHNT and CDR2 is YYREEE in the germline V gene (reference sequence). The CDR3 is CASSLVAGKVDEQFF. CDR3 DNA: TGTGCCAGCAGCTTGGTAGCGGGAAAAGTGGATGAGCAGTTCTTC.

The rearrangement links TRBV2 to TRBJ2-3, with TRBD2 matching 12 bases. After removal of 5 bases from V and 4 bases from J, the junction contained 4 bases not matched to a gene. CDR1 and CDR2 from the germline V gene are SNHLY and FYNNEI. The CDR3 covers 15 residues. Here the CDR3 reads CASSPGLAGPDTQYF. The CDR3 coding sequence is TGTGCCAGCAGTCCCGGACTAGCGGGACCAGATACGCAGTATTTT.

The chain employs TRBV7-2 and TRBJ2-5; D is unresolved. Trimming took off 3 bases at V and 3 bases at J, with 11 bases between the two ends. There are 14 residues in the CDR3. Germline CDR1 SGHTA, CDR2 FQGNSA. The CDR3 DNA reads as TGTGCCAGCAGCTTTCCCTTGGGTAAAGAGACCCAGTACTTC. Its translation: CASSFPLGKETQYF.

This clone was seen more than once but under ten times. The chain combines TRBV19 with TRBJ1-1; D gene ambiguous. CDR1 LNHDA and CDR2 SQIVND come from the germline V gene (reference sequence). V shed 6 bases and J shed 1 base, with 12 bases lying between them. This CDR3 has 14 residues. The CDR3 loop reads CASSQWGKNTEAFF. DNA of the CDR3: TGTGCCAGTAGCCAATGGGGAAAGAACACTGAAGCTTTCTTT.

This chain uses TRBV5-1 with TRBJ2-6; D not resolved. CDR3 length equals 15 residues. V was trimmed by 0 bases and J by 2 bases, leaving 6 bases between them. Germline values: CDR1 SGHRS, CDR2 YFSETQ. The CDR3 here is CASSLDGAGANVLTF. The CDR3, as DNA: TGCGCCAGCAGCTTGGATGGCGCTGGGGCCAACGTCCTGACTTTC.

The chain combines TRBV27 with TRBJ1-5; D gene unclear. The CDR3 length is 12 residues. Trimming removed 5 bases at V and 7 bases at J, with 9 bases between. Germline values: CDR1 MNHEY, CDR2 SMNVEV (reference sequence). The chain's CDR3 is CASSASGQPQHF. The CDR3 nucleotides read TGTGCCAGCAGTGCCTCGGGACAGCCCCAGCATTTT.

The gene calls are TRBV29-1 and TRBJ1-2; no clear D. Germline V gene data show CDR1 as SQVTM and CDR2 as ANQGSEA. This CDR3 comprises 10 residues. Trimming pared 4 bases from V and 8 bases from J, leaving 8 bases between. The CDR3 coding sequence is TGCAGCGTTGCCACCATCGGCTACACCTTC. It encodes CSVATIGYTF.

The chain employs TRBV5-1 and TRBJ2-5, with a possible D match to TRBD1 (6 bases). The CDR3 totals 15 residues. Germline V gene sequence: CDR1 SGHRS, CDR2 YFSETQ. V was pared by 0 bases and J by 0 bases, with 9 bases between. CDR3 in amino acids: CASSLVDRYQETQYF. The CDR3 region has the DNA TGCGCCAGCAGCTTGGTCGACAGGTACCAAGAGACCCAGTACTTC.

This clone has a count of ten or more. The CDR3: CASSPPGQGALGYTF. The DNA of the CDR3 is TGTGCCAGCTCACCACCGGGACAGGGGGCGCTTGGCTACACCTTC. J is TRBJ1-2 and V is TRBV18, with 12 bases fitting TRBD1. The CDR3 consists of 15 residues. Germline V gene data show CDR1 as KGHSH and CDR2 as LQKENI. The ends lost 0 bases at V and 7 bases at J; junction bases unmatched: 3.

The chain combines TRBV11-2 with TRBJ2-5; D is perhaps TRBD1 (5 bases). The CDR3 is 14 amino acids. In germline, CDR1 is SGHAT, CDR2 FQNNGV. V dropped 6 bases and J dropped 1 base, with 12 bases sitting between them. The CDR3 sequence: CASRRQTLQETQYF. CDR3 nucleotide sequence: TGTGCCAGCAGGCGACAGACACTCCAAGAGACCCAGTACTTC.